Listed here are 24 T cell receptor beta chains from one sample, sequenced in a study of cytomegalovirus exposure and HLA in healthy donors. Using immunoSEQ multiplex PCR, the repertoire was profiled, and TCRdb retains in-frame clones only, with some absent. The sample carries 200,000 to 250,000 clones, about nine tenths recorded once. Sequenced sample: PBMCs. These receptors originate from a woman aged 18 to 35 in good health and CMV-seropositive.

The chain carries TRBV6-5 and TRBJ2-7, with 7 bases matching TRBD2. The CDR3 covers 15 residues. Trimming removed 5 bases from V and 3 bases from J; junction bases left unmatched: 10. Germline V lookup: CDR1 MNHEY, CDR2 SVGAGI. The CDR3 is CASSTRGGSLYEQYF. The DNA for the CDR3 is TGTGCCAGCAGTACCCGTGGCGGGAGTCTCTACGAGCAGTACTTC.

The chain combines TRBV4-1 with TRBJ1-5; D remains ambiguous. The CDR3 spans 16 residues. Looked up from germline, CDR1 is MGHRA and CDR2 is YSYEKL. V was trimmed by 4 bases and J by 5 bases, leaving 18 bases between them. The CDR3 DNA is TGCGCCAGCAGCCGATTACCGTGGGCAGAATATCAGCCCCAGCATTTT. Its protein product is CASSRLPWAEYQPQHF.

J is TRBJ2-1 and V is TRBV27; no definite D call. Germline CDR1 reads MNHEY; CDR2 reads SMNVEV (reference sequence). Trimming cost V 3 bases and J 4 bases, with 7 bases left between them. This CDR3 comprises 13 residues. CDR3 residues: CASSFGSYNEQFF. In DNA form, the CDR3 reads TGTGCCAGCAGTTTTGGCTCTTACAATGAGCAGTTCTTC.

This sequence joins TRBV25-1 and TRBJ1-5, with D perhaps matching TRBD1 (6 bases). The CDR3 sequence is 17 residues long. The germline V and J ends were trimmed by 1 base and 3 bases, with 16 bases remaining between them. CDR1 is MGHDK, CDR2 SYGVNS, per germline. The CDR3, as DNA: TGTGCCAGCAGTGAATCGTCCGGGGGGGACACCAATCAGCCCCAGCATTTT. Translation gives CASSESSGGDTNQPQHF.

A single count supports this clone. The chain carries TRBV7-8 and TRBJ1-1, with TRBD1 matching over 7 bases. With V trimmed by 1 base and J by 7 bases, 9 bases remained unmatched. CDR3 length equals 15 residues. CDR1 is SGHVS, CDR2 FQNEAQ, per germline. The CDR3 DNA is TGTGCCAGCAGCTTAGGAACAGGGGTATATGATGAAGCTTTCTTT. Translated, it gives CASSLGTGVYDEAFF. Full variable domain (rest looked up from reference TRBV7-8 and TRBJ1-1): GAGVSQSPRYKVAKRGQDVALRCDPISGHVSLFWYQQALGQGPEFLTYFQNEAQLDKSGLPSDRFFAERPEGSVSTLKIQRTQQEDSAVYLCASSLGTGVYDEAFFGQGTRLTVV.

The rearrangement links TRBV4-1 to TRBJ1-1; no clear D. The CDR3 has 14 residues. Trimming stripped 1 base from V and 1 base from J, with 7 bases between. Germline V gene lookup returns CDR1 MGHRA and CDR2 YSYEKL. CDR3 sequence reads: CASSQVRRNTEAFF. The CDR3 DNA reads TGCGCCAGCAGCCAAGTTAGGAGGAACACTGAAGCTTTCTTT.

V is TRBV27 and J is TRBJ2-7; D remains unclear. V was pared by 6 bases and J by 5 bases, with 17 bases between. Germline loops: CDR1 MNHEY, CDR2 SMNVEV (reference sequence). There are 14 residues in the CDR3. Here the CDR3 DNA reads TGTGCCAGCAGACCACGAAGACTTGCTAACGAGCAGTACTTC. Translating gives CASRPRRLANEQYF.

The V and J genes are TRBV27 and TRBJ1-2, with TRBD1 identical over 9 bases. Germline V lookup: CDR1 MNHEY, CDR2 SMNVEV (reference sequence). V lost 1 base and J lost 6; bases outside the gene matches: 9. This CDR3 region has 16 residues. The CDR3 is CASSLFSGQGWDGYTF. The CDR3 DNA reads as TGTGCCAGCAGTTTATTCTCAGGACAGGGGTGGGATGGCTACACCTTC.

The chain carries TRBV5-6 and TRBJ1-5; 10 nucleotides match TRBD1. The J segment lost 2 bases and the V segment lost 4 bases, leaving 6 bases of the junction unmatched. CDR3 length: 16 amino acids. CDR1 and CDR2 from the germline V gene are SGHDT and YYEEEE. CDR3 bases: TGTGCCAGCAGCCCCGGGACAGGGGATGGCAATCAGCCCCAGCATTTT. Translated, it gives CASSPGTGDGNQPQHF.

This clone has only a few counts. The CDR3 nucleotides read TGTGCCAGCAGCTTAGAATTGCGAGGTGAGCAGTTCTTC. This encodes CASSLELRGEQFF. The chain joins TRBV7-8 to TRBJ2-1; D is uncertain. The V gene lost 1 base and the J gene lost 9 bases, with 10 bases spanning the gap. This CDR3 has 13 amino acids. Germline V CDR1 and CDR2: SGHVS, FQNEAQ.

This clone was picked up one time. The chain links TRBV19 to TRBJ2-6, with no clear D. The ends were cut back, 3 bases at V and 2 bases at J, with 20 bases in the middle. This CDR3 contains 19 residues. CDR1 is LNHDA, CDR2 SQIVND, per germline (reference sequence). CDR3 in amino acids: CASSISTRFLRTGANVLTF. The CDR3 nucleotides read TGTGCCAGTAGTATTTCTACCAGGTTTCTAAGGACTGGGGCCAACGTCCTGACTTTC.

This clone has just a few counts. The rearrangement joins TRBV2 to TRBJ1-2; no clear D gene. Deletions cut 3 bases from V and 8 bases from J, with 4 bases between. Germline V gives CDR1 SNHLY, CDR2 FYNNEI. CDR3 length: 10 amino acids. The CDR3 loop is CASSDGGYTF. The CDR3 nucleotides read TGTGCCAGCAGTGACGGGGGCTACACCTTC.

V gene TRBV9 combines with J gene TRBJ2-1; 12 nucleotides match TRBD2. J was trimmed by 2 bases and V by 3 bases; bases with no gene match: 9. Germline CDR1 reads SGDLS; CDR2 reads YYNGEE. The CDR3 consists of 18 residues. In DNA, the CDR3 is TGTGCCAGCAGCGGACTAGCGGGAGTACCTAATGCCTACAATGAGCAGTTCTTC. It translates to CASSGLAGVPNAYNEQFF.

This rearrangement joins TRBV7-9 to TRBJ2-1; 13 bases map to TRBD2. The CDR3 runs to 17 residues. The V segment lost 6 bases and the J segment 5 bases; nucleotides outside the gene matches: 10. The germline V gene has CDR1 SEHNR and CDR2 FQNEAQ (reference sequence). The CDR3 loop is CASRRTSGSQHDNEQFF. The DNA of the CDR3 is TGTGCCAGCAGACGGACTAGCGGGAGTCAACATGACAATGAGCAGTTCTTC.

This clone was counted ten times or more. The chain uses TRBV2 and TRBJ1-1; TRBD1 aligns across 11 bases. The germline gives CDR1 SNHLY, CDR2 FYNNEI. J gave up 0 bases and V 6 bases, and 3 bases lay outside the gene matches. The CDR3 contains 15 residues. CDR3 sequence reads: CASSGQGALNTEAFF. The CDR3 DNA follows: TGTGCCAGCAGCGGACAGGGGGCCCTGAACACTGAAGCTTTCTTT.

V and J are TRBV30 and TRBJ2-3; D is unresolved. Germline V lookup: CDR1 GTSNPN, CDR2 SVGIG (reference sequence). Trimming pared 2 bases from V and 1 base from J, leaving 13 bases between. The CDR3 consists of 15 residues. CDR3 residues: CAWSTAAPGTDTQYF. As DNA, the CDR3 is TGTGCCTGGAGTACGGCAGCGCCAGGCACAGATACGCAGTATTTT.

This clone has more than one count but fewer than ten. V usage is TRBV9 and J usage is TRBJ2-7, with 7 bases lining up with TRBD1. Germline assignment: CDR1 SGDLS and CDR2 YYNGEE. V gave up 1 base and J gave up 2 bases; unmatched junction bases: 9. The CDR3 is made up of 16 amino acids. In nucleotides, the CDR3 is TGTGCCAGCAGCGTAAGTTTTGGGGACAGCACCTACGAGCAGTACTTC. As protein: CASSVSFGDSTYEQYF.

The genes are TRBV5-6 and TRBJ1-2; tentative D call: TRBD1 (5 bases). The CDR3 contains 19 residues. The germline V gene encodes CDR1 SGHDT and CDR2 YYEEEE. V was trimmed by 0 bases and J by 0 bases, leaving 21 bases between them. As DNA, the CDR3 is TGTGCCAGCAGCTTGGCCCCGGGGGATCCCTTTATAACTAACTATGGCTACACCTTC. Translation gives CASSLAPGDPFITNYGYTF.

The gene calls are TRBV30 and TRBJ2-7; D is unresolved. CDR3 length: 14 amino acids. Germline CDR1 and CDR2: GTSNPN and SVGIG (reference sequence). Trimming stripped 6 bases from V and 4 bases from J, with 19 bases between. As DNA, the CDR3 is TGTGCCTGCACTGACTGCGGCGAATTTTACGAGCAGTACTTC. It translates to CACTDCGEFYEQYF.

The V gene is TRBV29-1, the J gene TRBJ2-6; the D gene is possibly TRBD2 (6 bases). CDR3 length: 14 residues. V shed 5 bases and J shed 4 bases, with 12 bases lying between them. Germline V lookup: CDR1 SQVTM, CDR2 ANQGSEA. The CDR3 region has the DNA TGCAGCGTTTGGGAGGCGAACGGGGCCAACGTCCTGACTTTC. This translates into CSVWEANGANVLTF.

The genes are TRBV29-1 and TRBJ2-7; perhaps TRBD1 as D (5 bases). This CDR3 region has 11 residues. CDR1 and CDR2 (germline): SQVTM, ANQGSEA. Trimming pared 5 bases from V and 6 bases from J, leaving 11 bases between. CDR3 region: CSVSRVGEQYF. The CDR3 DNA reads TGCAGCGTTAGCAGGGTGGGCGAGCAGTACTTC.

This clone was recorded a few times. CDR3 residues: CAWSPKGTGPREQYF. The CDR3, as DNA: TGTGCCTGGAGTCCCAAGGGGACAGGGCCGCGCGAGCAGTACTTC. The chain links TRBV30 to TRBJ2-7; 9 bases match TRBD1. This CDR3 region has 15 residues. Germline V gene data show CDR1 as GTSNPN and CDR2 as SVGIG (reference sequence). V was clipped by 2 bases and J by 6 bases; unmatched bases: 11. Supplemented by reference TRBV30 and TRBJ2-7, the full variable domain reads SQTIHQWPATLVQPVGSPLSLECTVEGTSNPNLYWYRQAAGRGLQLLFYSVGIGQISSEVPQNLSASRPQDRQFILSSKKLLLSDSGFYLCAWSPKGTGPREQYFGPGTRLTVT.

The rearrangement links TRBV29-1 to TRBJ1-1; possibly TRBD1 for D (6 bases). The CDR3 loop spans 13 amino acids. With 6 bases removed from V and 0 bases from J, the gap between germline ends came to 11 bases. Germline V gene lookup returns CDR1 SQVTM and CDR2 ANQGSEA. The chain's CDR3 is CSVLDSLNTEAFF. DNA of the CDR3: TGCAGCGTCCTGGACAGTTTGAACACTGAAGCTTTCTTT.

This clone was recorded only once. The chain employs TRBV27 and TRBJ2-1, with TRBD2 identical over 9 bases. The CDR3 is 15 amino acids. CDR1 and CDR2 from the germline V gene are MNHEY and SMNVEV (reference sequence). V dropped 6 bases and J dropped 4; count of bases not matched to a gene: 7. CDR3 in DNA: TGTGCCAGCAGGTTAGCGGGAGTCATGTACAATGAGCAGTTCTTC. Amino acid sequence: CASRLAGVMYNEQFF.